This T cell receptor beta chain was identified in a study of shared clonotypes between healthy human individuals. Whole-study context: Two women and a few men aged 18 to 49 served as donors. Donors had three CD4 naive, three CD4 memory, two CD8 naive and one CD8 memory plate apiece.

Data came from immunoSEQ multiplex PCR; TCRdb stores just in-frame clones and leaves some out. The sample lists about 1 million clones; 70% to 80% were seen once. This clone was seen repeatedly, ten times or more. Nashville, Tennessee was home to all donors, each a Caucasian adult. Division of CD4+ cells produced a CD45RA+ naive subset and a CD45RA-negative memory subset. The receptor was derived from a man aged 18 to 30 in good health. Sample: memory CD4+ T cells sorted from blood. As to subset: CD45RA-negative fraction.

The CDR3 DNA is TGCGCCAGCAGCCAAGATCCCCGGGTTCCGACAGATACGCAGTATTTT. Its protein is CASSQDPRVPTDTQYF. The V call is TRBV4-1, the J call TRBJ2-3; D not resolved. Trimming stripped 0 bases from V and 3 bases from J, with 13 bases between. The CDR3 totals 16 residues. The germline V gene encodes CDR1 MGHRA and CDR2 YSYEKL.